The present T cell receptor beta chain was sequenced within a study of blood T cell repertoires in COVID-19. Study background: PBMCs, B-cell-depleted T cells, or T cells were the source of the cDNA or gDNA that made up the material.

How the authors handled the data: Estimation of nucleated cell counts relied on the amplification of reference gene primers. Method: immunoSEQ multiplex PCR; TCRdb's copy keeps in-frame clones and lacks some. The V and J calls and clone size were taken over from that table, and D and trimming were inferred from the DNA. In the table there are about 89,000 clones, 88% of which are singletons. Trimming cost V 0 bases and J 5 bases; bases outside gene matches: 4. Germline V gene data show CDR1 as SGHAT and CDR2 as FQDESV (reference sequence). This CDR3 has 16 amino acids. The chain employs TRBV11-1 and TRBJ2-1; TRBD2 agrees at 10 bases. The clonotype was recovered from a man between 60 and 75 years old with acute or convalescent COVID-19. Material for sequencing was peripheral blood. The CDR3 loop reads CASSLALAGVNNEQFF. DNA for the CDR3: TGTGCCAGCAGCTTAGCCCTAGCGGGAGTCAACAATGAGCAGTTCTTC.